These 12 T cell receptor beta chains originate from one sample sequenced in a study of T cell responses to AZD1222 COVID-19 vaccine. Profiling relied on immunoSEQ multiplex PCR, and the TCRdb table lists in-frame clones only, not all of them. Of 58,000 or so clones in the sample, 84% are singletons; the top ten hold approximately 7.4%. This specimen consisted of peripheral blood, obtained on day 0 of AZD1222 vaccination. These TCRs come from an adult in good health.

The chain links TRBV5-4 to TRBJ1-3; the D is unclear. Germline-derived CDR1 and CDR2 are SGHNT and YYREEE (reference sequence). V was cut by 1 base and J by 4 bases, with 9 bases left in between. The CDR3 consists of 14 residues. The chain's CDR3 is CASSLWPEGNTIYF. The CDR3 DNA is TGTGCCAGCAGCTTGTGGCCGGAAGGAAACACCATATATTTT. Full variable domain (remainder filled in from reference TRBV5-4 and TRBJ1-3): ETGVTQSPTHLIKTRGQQVTLRCSSQSGHNTVSWYQQALGQGPQFIFQYYREEENGRGNFPPRFSGLQFPNYSSELNVNALELDDSALYLCASSLWPEGNTIYFGEGSWLTVV.

The chain uses TRBV19 and TRBJ1-2; a weak D match, TRBD1 (5 bases). Per germline, CDR1 LNHDA and CDR2 SQIVND (reference sequence). V was shortened by 5 bases and J by 5 bases, with 9 bases between the two germline ends. The CDR3 totals 12 residues. The CDR3 sequence: CASSLQAYGYTF. CDR3 coding DNA: TGTGCCAGTAGTCTACAGGCTTATGGCTACACCTTC.

The rearrangement links TRBV7-2 to TRBJ1-2; tentatively, D is TRBD1 (6 bases). V was cut by 0 bases and J by 2 bases, with 7 bases left in between. Germline CDR1 SGHTA, CDR2 FQGNSA. The CDR3 consists of 14 residues. CDR3 sequence reads: CASSLAGTNYGYTF. CDR3 nucleotide sequence: TGTGCCAGCAGCTTAGCCGGGACAAACTATGGCTACACCTTC.

The chain links TRBV7-2 to TRBJ2-5; either TRBD1 or TRBD2 may fit D (5 bases each). Trimming pared 5 bases from V and 5 bases from J, leaving 15 bases between. CDR1 and CDR2 from the germline V gene are SGHTA and FQGNSA. The CDR3 loop spans 14 amino acids. The DNA for the CDR3 is TGTGCCAGCAGCCCCCGGTCGGGGCAGGAGACCCAGTACTTC. It yields the protein CASSPRSGQETQYF.

The rearrangement links TRBV29-1 to TRBJ2-7, with TRBD1 matching 7 bases. The V gene end was trimmed by 2 bases and the J gene end by 4 bases; junction bases not matched to a gene: 5. The CDR3 runs to 13 residues. Germline CDR1 reads SQVTM; CDR2 reads ANQGSEA. CDR3 DNA: TGCAGCGTTGAAAAAGGGGGCGAGTACGAGCAGTACTTC. Encoded protein: CSVEKGGEYEQYF.

This rearrangement joins TRBV7-2 to TRBJ1-2; 10 nucleotides align to TRBD1. Germline V gene lookup returns CDR1 SGHTA and CDR2 FQGNSA. V lost 4 bases, J lost 7 bases, and 9 bases stayed unmatched. The CDR3 has 15 amino acids. The CDR3, as DNA: TGTGCCAGCAGCTCATTGGGACAGGGGAATCGTGGCTACACCTTC. It specifies CASSSLGQGNRGYTF.

The chain has TRBV27 and TRBJ1-2, with 7 bases matching TRBD1. V trimming: 3 bases; J trimming: 8 bases; junction bases outside the gene matches: 6. CDR3 length equals 13 residues. Germline-derived CDR1 and CDR2 are MNHEY and SMNVEV (reference sequence). The CDR3 DNA follows: TGTGCCAGCAGTTTTGGGCAGGGGGGCGGCTACACCTTC. Its translation is CASSFGQGGGYTF.

This clone was seen a few times. V gene TRBV21-1 combines with J gene TRBJ2-7; the tabulated D call, TRBD1, remains unverified against the DNA. TRBV21-1 is a pseudogene locus. The CDR3 contains 12 residues. As DNA, the CDR3 is TGTGCCAGCAGCAAATTTCGGCAGGGGCTCGTCTTC. Translating gives CASSKFRQGLVF.

The gene calls are TRBV9 and TRBJ2-2, with a possible D match to TRBD1 (6 bases). Germline V gene lookup returns CDR1 SGDLS and CDR2 YYNGEE. Between the trimmed V and J ends, which lost 2 bases and 2 bases, there was a span of 13 bases. This CDR3 region has 16 residues. Written as DNA, the CDR3 is TGTGCCAGCAGCGTGGTGGGGACAATAAACACCGGGGAGCTGTTTTTT. Protein: CASSVVGTINTGELFF.

The CDR3 protein is CAITRQMNTEAFF. CDR3 DNA sequence: TGTGCCATCACTCGACAGATGAACACTGAAGCTTTCTTT. The chain is built from TRBV10-3 and TRBJ1-1; D is possibly TRBD1 (5 bases). Per germline, CDR1 ENHRY and CDR2 SYGVKD. V dropped 7 bases and J dropped 0 bases, with 9 bases sitting between them. CDR3 size: 13 residues.

The genes are TRBV11-2 and TRBJ1-3, with D unresolved. This CDR3 region has 11 residues. Germline CDR1 is SGHAT and CDR2 is FQNNGV. Trimming stripped 2 bases from V and 8 bases from J, with 4 bases between. The CDR3: CASSLWDTIYF. Here the CDR3 DNA reads TGTGCCAGCAGCTTATGGGACACCATATATTTT. The full variable domain, rest sourced from reference TRBV11-2 and TRBJ1-3, is EAGVAQSPRYKIIEKRQSVAFWCNPISGHATLYWYQQILGQGPKLLIQFQNNGVVDDSQLPKDRFSAERLKGVDSTLKIQPAKLEDSAVYLCASSLWDTIYFGEGSWLTVV.

The CDR3 region has the DNA TGTGCCAGCAGCCCGAGGGGGACCGGGGAGCTGTTTTTT. Translated, it gives CASSPRGTGELFF. V and J are TRBV11-3 and TRBJ2-2; possibly TRBD1 for D (6 bases). The germline CDR1 and CDR2 sequences are SGHNT and YENEEA. The germline V and J ends were trimmed by 5 bases and 5 bases, with 9 bases remaining between them. This CDR3 is built from 13 residues.